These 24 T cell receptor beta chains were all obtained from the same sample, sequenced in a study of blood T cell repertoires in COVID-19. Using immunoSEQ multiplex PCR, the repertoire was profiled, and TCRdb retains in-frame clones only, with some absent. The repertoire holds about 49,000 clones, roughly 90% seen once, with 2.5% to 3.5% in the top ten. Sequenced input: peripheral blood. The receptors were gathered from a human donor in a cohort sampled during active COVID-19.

The CDR3 DNA follows: TGCGCCAGCAGCATATCGACAGGGGCCCACAATGAGCAGTTCTTC. Translation: CASSISTGAHNEQFF. The chain couples TRBV5-1 to TRBJ2-1, with 8 bases matching TRBD1. The CDR3 is made up of 15 amino acids. The V gene end was trimmed by 4 bases and the J gene end by 5 bases; junction bases not matched to a gene: 8. CDR1 SGHRS and CDR2 YFSETQ come from the germline V gene.

The CDR3 nucleotides read TGTGCCAGTCGTTGGGACAGGGGGCCCGGTCCCCTCCACTTT. This gives the protein CASRWDRGPGPLHF. This rearrangement joins TRBV3-1 (or the pseudogene TRBV3-2) to TRBJ1-6; 12 bases fit TRBD1. Trimming cost V 9 bases and J 13 bases; bases outside gene matches: 10. This CDR3 is built from 14 residues. Germline V gene data show CDR1 as LGHDT and CDR2 as YNNKEL (reference sequence).

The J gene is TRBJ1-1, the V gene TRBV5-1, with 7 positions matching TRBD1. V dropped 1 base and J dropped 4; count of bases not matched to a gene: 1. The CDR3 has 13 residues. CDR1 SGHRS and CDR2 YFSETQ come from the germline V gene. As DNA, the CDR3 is TGCGCCAGCAGCTTGAACAGGGGCACTGAAGCTTTCTTT. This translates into CASSLNRGTEAFF.

The DNA of the CDR3 is TGTGCCAGCAGCCCCGCCGGAGGCTCACCCCTCCACTTT. Protein product: CASSPAGGSPLHF. This chain links TRBV9 with TRBJ1-6; unclear D gene. The CDR3 spans 13 residues. V lost 4 bases to trimming and J lost 10 bases, with 12 bases between them. The germline gives CDR1 SGDLS, CDR2 YYNGEE.

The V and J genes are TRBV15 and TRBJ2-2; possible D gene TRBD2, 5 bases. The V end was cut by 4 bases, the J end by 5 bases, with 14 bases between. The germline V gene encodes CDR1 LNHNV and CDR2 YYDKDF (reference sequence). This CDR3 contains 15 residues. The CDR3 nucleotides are TGTGCCACCAGCACCCGACAATGGGAGACCGGGGAGCTGTTTTTT. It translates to CATSTRQWETGELFF.

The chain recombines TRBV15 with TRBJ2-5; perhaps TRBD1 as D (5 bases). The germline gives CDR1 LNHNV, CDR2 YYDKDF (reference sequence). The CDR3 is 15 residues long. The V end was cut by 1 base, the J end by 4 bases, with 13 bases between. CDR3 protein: CATSRAARDAETQYF. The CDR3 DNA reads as TGTGCCACCAGCAGAGCTGCCAGGGATGCAGAGACCCAGTACTTC.

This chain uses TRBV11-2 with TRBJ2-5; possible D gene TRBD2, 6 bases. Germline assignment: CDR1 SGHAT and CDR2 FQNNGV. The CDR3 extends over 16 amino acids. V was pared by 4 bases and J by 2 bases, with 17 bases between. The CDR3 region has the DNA TGTGCCAGCAGCTCCCGATTGACTAGTACACAAGAGACCCAGTACTTC. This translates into CASSSRLTSTQETQYF.

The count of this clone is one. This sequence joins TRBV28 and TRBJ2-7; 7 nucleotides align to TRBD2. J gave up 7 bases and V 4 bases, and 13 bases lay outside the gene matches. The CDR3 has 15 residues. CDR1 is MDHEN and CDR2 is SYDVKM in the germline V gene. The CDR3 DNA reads TGTGCCAGCAGTTACACCAGCGGGATTCCGGGGGAGCAGTACTTC. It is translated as CASSYTSGIPGEQYF.

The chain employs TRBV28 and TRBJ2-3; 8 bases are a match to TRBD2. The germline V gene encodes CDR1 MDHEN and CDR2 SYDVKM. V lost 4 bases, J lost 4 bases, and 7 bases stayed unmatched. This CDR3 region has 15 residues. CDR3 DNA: TGTGCCAGCAGTTCATGGCGGGGGGCGGCAGATACGCAGTATTTT. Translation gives CASSSWRGAADTQYF.

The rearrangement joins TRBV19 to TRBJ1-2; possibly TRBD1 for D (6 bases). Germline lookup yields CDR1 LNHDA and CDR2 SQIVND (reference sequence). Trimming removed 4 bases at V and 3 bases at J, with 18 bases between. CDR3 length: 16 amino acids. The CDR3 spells CASSTIKAGQYYGYTF. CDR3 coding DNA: TGTGCCAGTAGTACGATCAAAGCGGGACAATACTATGGCTACACCTTC.

The CDR3 is CASSYVHRAEGYTF. The CDR3 DNA reads as TGTGCCAGCAGTTACGTTCACAGGGCGGAAGGCTACACCTTC. The chain carries TRBV6-5 and TRBJ1-2; possible D gene TRBD1, 6 bases. The CDR3 runs 14 residues. The germline gives CDR1 MNHEY, CDR2 SVGAGI. V lost 2 bases, J lost 8 bases, and 15 bases lay in between.

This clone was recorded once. CDR3 DNA sequence: TGTGCCAGCAGACCGACAGCGGGGGGGGCGTTCTTC. It is translated as CASRPTAGGAFF. This chain joins TRBV6-5 and TRBJ2-1; 10 nucleotides line up with TRBD2. CDR3 length equals 12 residues. Germline V gene data show CDR1 as MNHEY and CDR2 as SVGAGI. With V trimmed by 6 bases and J by 15 bases, 8 bases remained unmatched.

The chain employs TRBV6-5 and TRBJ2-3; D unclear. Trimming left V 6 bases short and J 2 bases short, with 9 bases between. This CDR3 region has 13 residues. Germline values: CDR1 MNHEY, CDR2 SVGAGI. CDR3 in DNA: TGTGCCAGCAGCCGGGTAGACACAGATACGCAGTATTTT. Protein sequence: CASSRVDTDTQYF.

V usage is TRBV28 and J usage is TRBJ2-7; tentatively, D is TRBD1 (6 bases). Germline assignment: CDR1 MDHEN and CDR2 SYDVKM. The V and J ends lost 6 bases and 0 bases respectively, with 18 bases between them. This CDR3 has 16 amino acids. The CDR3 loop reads CASSPWFGTSSYEQYF. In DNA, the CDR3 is TGTGCCAGCAGCCCTTGGTTCGGGACAAGCTCCTACGAGCAGTACTTC.

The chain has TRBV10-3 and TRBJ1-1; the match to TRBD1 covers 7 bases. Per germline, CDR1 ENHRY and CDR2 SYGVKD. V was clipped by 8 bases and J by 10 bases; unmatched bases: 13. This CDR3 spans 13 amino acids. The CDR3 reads CAIGATGVVGAFF. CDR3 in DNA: TGTGCCATCGGGGCCACAGGGGTGGTTGGAGCTTTCTTT.

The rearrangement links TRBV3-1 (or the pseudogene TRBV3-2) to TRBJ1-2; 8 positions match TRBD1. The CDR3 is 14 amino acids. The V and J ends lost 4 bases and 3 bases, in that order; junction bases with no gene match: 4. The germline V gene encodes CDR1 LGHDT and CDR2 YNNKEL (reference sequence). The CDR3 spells CASSRRGQDYGYTF. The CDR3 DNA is TGTGCCAGCAGCCGCAGGGGACAGGACTATGGCTACACCTTC.

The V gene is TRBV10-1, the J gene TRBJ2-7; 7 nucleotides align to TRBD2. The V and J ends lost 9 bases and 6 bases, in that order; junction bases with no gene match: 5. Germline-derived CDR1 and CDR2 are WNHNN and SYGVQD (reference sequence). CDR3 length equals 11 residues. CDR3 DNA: TGCGCCAGGGGGGGGGTTCGCGAGCAGTACGTC. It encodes CARGGVREQYV.

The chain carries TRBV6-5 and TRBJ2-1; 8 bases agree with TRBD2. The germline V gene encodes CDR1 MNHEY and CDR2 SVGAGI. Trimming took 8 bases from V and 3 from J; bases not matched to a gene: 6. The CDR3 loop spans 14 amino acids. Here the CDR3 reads CASGAGLDYNEQFF. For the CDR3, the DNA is TGTGCCAGCGGGGCGGGACTAGACTACAATGAGCAGTTCTTC.

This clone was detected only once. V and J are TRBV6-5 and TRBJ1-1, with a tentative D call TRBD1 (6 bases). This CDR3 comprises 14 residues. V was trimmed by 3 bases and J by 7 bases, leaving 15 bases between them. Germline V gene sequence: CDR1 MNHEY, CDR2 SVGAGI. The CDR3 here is CASSYRWQGNEAFF. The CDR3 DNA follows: TGTGCCAGCAGTTATAGGTGGCAGGGGAATGAAGCTTTCTTT.

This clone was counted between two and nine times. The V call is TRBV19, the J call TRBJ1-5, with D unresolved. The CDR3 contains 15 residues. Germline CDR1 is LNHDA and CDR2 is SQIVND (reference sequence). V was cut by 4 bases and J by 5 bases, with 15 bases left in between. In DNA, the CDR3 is TGTGCCAGTAGTACCCCCAGAGGGTCCCATCAGCCCCAGCATTTT. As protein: CASSTPRGSHQPQHF.

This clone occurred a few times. The CDR3 coding sequence is TGTGCCTGGAGCCGCGACCTAACAGGGGGAGTTGAAAAACTGTTTTTT. This codes for CAWSRDLTGGVEKLFF. The gene calls are TRBV30 and TRBJ1-4; TRBD1 matches 8 bases. Per the germline V gene, CDR1 is GTSNPN and CDR2 is SVGIG (reference sequence). The CDR3 consists of 16 residues. J lost 7 bases, V lost 3 bases, and 13 bases had no gene match.

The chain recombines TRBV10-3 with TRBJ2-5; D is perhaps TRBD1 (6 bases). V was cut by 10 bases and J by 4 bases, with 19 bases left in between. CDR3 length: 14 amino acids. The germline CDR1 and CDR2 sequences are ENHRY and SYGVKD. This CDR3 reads CATRPGDGSETQYF. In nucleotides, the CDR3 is TGTGCCACGCGACCAGGGGATGGGTCAGAGACCCAGTACTTC.

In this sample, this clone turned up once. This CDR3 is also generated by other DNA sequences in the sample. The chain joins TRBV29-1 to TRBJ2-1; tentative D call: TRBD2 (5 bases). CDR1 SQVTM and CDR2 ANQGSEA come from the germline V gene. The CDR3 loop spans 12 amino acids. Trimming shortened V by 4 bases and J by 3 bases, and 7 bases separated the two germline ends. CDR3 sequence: CSVVRGYNEQFF. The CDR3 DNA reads TGCAGCGTTGTCCGGGGCTACAATGAGCAGTTCTTC.

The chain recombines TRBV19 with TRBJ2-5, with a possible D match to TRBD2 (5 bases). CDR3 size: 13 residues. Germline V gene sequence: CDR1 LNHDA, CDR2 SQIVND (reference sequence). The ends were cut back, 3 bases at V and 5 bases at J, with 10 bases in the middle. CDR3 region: CASSMGWRETQYF. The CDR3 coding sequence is TGTGCCAGTAGTATGGGGTGGAGGGAGACCCAGTACTTC.